One sample yielded the 15 T cell receptor beta chains listed below, sequenced in a study of cytomegalovirus exposure and HLA in healthy donors. Assay used: immunoSEQ multiplex PCR; TCRdb lists only in-frame clones, some missing. Of nearly 200,000 clones in the sample, more than 65% were seen once. Input material: PBMCs. These receptors were collected from a woman aged 25 to 39 in good health and CMV-seropositive.

The chain is built from TRBV7-8 and TRBJ2-5, with D possibly matching TRBD2 (5 bases). Between the trimmed V and J ends, which lost 4 bases and 2 bases, there was a span of 14 bases. The V gene's germline CDR1 is SGHVS and CDR2 FQNEAQ. This CDR3 contains 15 residues. The CDR3 is CASSSSGRQQETQYF. The DNA of the CDR3 is TGTGCCAGCAGCTCCAGCGGACGGCAGCAAGAGACCCAGTACTTC.

This chain links TRBV28 with TRBJ1-1; TRBD1 is a possible D gene (5 bases). There are 14 residues in the CDR3. The V and J ends lost 7 bases and 3 bases respectively, with 15 bases between them. Germline V gene lookup returns CDR1 MDHEN and CDR2 SYDVKM. The CDR3 DNA reads TGTGCCAGCACCCCTTCAGGGCGGCACACTGAAGCTTTCTTT. Translating it yields CASTPSGRHTEAFF.

This rearrangement joins TRBV7-3 to TRBJ1-1; TRBD1 might be the D (6 bases). The CDR3 covers 16 residues. The V end was cut by 1 base, the J end by 1 base, with 13 bases between. Per germline, CDR1 SGHTA and CDR2 FQGTGA. The CDR3 region is CASSLRLARGNTEAFF. The DNA of the CDR3 is TGTGCCAGCAGCTTAAGATTAGCCAGGGGGAACACTGAAGCTTTCTTT.

The table lists this clone with a count of one. This chain uses TRBV5-1 with TRBJ1-1; D call uncertain. V was shortened by 4 bases and J by 5 bases, with 12 bases between the two germline ends. From germline, CDR1 is SGHRS and CDR2 YFSETQ. CDR3 length: 13 amino acids. The CDR3 region has the DNA TGCGCCAGCAGCCCGGAGGGTTGGACTGAAGCTTTCTTT. It yields the protein CASSPEGWTEAFF.

The CDR3 region is CASTGGRTYYGYTF. Here the CDR3 DNA reads TGTGCCAGCACGGGAGGGAGGACATACTATGGCTACACCTTC. The chain employs TRBV6-5 and TRBJ1-2; tentative D call: TRBD1 (5 bases). Deletions cut 7 bases from V and 3 bases from J, with 15 bases between. Germline V lookup: CDR1 MNHEY, CDR2 SVGAGI. The CDR3 totals 14 residues.

J is TRBJ2-1 and V is TRBV7-9; the match to TRBD2 covers 12 bases. V lost 3 bases and J lost 0; bases outside the gene matches: 6. The CDR3 is made up of 18 amino acids. In germline, CDR1 is SEHNR, CDR2 FQNEAQ (reference sequence). The CDR3 DNA sequence: TGTGCCAGCAGCTTGCGACTAGCGGGAGCCCTCTCCTACAATGAGCAGTTCTTC. Translating gives CASSLRLAGALSYNEQFF.

This chain uses TRBV25-1 with TRBJ2-3; D perhaps matches TRBD1 (6 bases). The CDR3 totals 14 residues. Germline V CDR1 and CDR2: MGHDK, SYGVNS. V was shortened by 7 bases and J by 1 base, with 12 bases between the two germline ends. CDR3 nucleotides: TGTGCCAGCACGGGGACAAGTCGCACAGATACGCAGTATTTT. Translating it yields CASTGTSRTDTQYF.

V is TRBV27 and J is TRBJ1-5; TRBD1 aligns across 9 bases. Trimming cost V 4 bases and J 0 bases; bases outside gene matches: 13. The CDR3 is 19 residues long. CDR1 is MNHEY and CDR2 is SMNVEV in the germline V gene (reference sequence). The CDR3 DNA reads as TGTGCCAGCAGTTATAGGGGGACAGGGAGACTTTATAGCAATCAGCCCCAGCATTTT. Protein: CASSYRGTGRLYSNQPQHF.

The chain recombines TRBV2 with TRBJ2-1; perhaps TRBD1 as D (6 bases). The V gene's germline CDR1 is SNHLY and CDR2 FYNNEI. The V end lost 6 bases, the J end lost 0 bases, and 9 bases lay between the germline ends. The length of the CDR3 is 14 residues. Written as DNA, the CDR3 is TGTGCCAGCAGGAGGGGGAGCTCCTACAATGAGCAGTTCTTC. This gives the protein CASRRGSSYNEQFF.

The CDR3 loop reads CASSLGYGVLTYGYTF. The CDR3 region has the DNA TGTGCCAGCAGCTTAGGGTACGGAGTGCTCACCTATGGCTACACCTTC. This sequence joins TRBV7-2 and TRBJ1-2; no clear D. Trimming removed 1 base at V and 4 bases at J, with 16 bases between. The length of the CDR3 is 16 residues. Germline V gene sequence: CDR1 SGHTA, CDR2 FQGNSA.

This clone came up a few times. The rearrangement uses TRBV9 and TRBJ2-2; the D gene is possibly TRBD2 (5 bases). The CDR3 is made up of 13 amino acids. Trimming left V 7 bases short and J 6 bases short, with 13 bases between. Germline V lookup: CDR1 SGDLS, CDR2 YYNGEE. The CDR3 nucleotides are TGTGCCAGCGGCAGAACACTAGCCGGGGAGCTGTTTTTT. Translated, it gives CASGRTLAGELFF.

The J gene is TRBJ1-2, the V gene TRBV5-1; D not resolved. Trimming removed 4 bases from V and 8 bases from J, with 12 bases in between. This CDR3 has 12 residues. The germline CDR1 and CDR2 sequences are SGHRS and YFSETQ. The CDR3 protein is CASSPVGRGYTF. CDR3 in DNA: TGCGCCAGCAGCCCGGTAGGGAGGGGCTACACCTTC.

This chain uses TRBV29-1 with TRBJ2-1; tentative D call: TRBD2 (6 bases). Germline V gene sequence: CDR1 SQVTM, CDR2 ANQGSEA. CDR3 length: 16 amino acids. Trimming stripped 5 bases from V and 6 bases from J, with 23 bases between. In DNA form, the CDR3 reads TGCAGCGTTTGGTCTGGGGAGGCCCTTTCGGTCAATGAGCAGTTCTTC. As protein: CSVWSGEALSVNEQFF.

Only one count was recorded for this clone. The chain employs TRBV18 and TRBJ2-1, with D perhaps matching TRBD2 (6 bases). CDR1 is KGHSH, CDR2 LQKENI, per germline. The CDR3 has 15 residues. V lost 2 bases and J 4 bases, leaving 12 bases between the germline ends. CDR3 region: CASSPTAGFYNEQFF. The CDR3 DNA reads as TGTGCCAGCTCACCAACAGCGGGCTTTTACAATGAGCAGTTCTTC.

V is TRBV30 and J is TRBJ1-1; D may be TRBD1 (6 bases). V was shortened by 0 bases and J by 4 bases, with 9 bases between the two germline ends. Germline V lookup: CDR1 GTSNPN, CDR2 SVGIG (reference sequence). CDR3 size: 13 residues. CDR3 in amino acids: CAWSVLRGTEAFF. For the CDR3, the DNA is TGTGCCTGGAGTGTCCTCAGGGGCACTGAAGCTTTCTTT.